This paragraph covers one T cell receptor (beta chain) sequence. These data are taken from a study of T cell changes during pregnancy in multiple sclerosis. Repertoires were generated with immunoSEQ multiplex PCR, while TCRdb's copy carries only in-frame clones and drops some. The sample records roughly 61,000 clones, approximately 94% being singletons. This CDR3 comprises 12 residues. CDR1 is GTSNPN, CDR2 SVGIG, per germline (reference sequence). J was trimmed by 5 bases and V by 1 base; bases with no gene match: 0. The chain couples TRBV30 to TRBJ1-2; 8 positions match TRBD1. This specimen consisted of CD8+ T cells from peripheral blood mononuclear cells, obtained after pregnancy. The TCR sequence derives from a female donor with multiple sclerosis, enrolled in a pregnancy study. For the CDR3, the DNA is TGTGCCTGGAGTGGGACAGGGTATGGCTACACCTTC. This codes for CAWSGTGYGYTF.